The TCR beta chain described here comes from a study of blood T cell repertoires in COVID-19. Study details: Collection of acute and convalescent COVID-19 samples took place in the United States, Italy and Spain.

This CDR3 is 14 amino acids long. The V end was cut by 1 base, the J end by 6 bases, with 12 bases between. Germline V gene data show CDR1 as MGHRA and CDR2 as YSYEKL. Profiling relied on immunoSEQ multiplex PCR, and the TCRdb table lists in-frame clones only, not all of them. The data show about 210,000 clones, around 81% seen once. Self-reported history from a screening survey and questionnaire set each donor's cohort. This receptor was taken from a man aged 25-45 years with acute COVID-19. V and J are TRBV4-1 and TRBJ1-2, with D tentatively TRBD1 (6 bases). The sequenced material came from PBMCs or T cells enriched from blood (not recorded which). The CDR3, as DNA: TGCGCCAGCAGCCAAGGGAATGGGGGCAATGGCTACACCTTC. This gives the protein CASSQGNGGNGYTF.